This is a list of T cell receptor beta chains from one sample in a study of OX40 agonist ivuxolimab in advanced cancers. Measured with immunoSEQ multiplex PCR; TCRdb has only the in-frame clones, and not every one. This sample yields some 44,000 clones, of which 80% to 90% are seen a single time; 4.5% to 5% belongs to the top ten. Sequencing used CD4+ or CD8+ T cells sorted from blood, obtained in a trial of the OX40 agonist ivuxolimab. Receptors originate from an adult with an advanced solid tumor such as melanoma, head and neck, liver or kidney cancer. The CDR3 runs from the conserved cysteine through the conserved F or W. The order of the fields is CDR3 protein, CDR3 length, J gene, V gene.

CDR3: CASSALSETGELFF; length: 14; J: TRBJ2-2; V: TRBV6-4
CDR3: CSVDTGYTF; length: 9; J: TRBJ1-2; V: TRBV29-1
CDR3: CASSIGGGSNQPQHF; length: 15; J: TRBJ1-5; V: TRBV19
CDR3: CASSLRGRGLETQYF; length: 15; J: TRBJ2-5; V: TRBV6-6
CDR3: CARYPDRTNTEAFF; length: 14; J: TRBJ1-1; V: TRBV10-1
CDR3: CASSEMRGAHNEQFF; length: 15; J: TRBJ2-1; V: TRBV2
CDR3: CASSQLDSPYNEQFF; length: 15; J: TRBJ2-1; V: TRBV16
CDR3: CASSMGPGQSSGNTIYF; length: 17; J: TRBJ1-3; V: TRBV19
CDR3: CSVETGGGNTIYF; length: 13; J: TRBJ1-3; V: TRBV29-1
CDR3: CASSLLAGGIADTQYF; length: 16; J: TRBJ2-3; V: TRBV7-9
CDR3: CASSGGSRETQYF; length: 13; J: TRBJ2-5; V: TRBV6-5
CDR3: CAWTGAGGIQETQYF; length: 15; J: TRBJ2-5; V: TRBV30
CDR3: CVSSHGAPRDEQFF; length: 14; J: TRBJ2-1; V: TRBV4-3
CDR3: CASSAPAGNYGYTF; length: 14; J: TRBJ1-2; V: TRBV5-4
CDR3: CASSDVGPETQYF; length: 13; J: TRBJ2-5; V: TRBV6-1
CDR3: CASSRRTVDGYTF; length: 13; J: TRBJ1-2; V: TRBV4-1
CDR3: CASSIRQALQNQPQHF; length: 16; J: TRBJ1-5; V: TRBV19
CDR3: CASSMVGQGWKTEAFF; length: 16; J: TRBJ1-1; V: TRBV19
CDR3: CASTPEGRRDEQYF; length: 14; J: TRBJ2-7; V: TRBV6-5
CDR3: CASRIGMGNSPLHF; length: 14; J: TRBJ1-6; V: TRBV28
CDR3: CASSYLYGPNTEAFF; length: 15; J: TRBJ1-1; V: TRBV6-5
CDR3: CASGPLGEGDSPLHF; length: 15; J: TRBJ1-6; V: TRBV7-8